This T cell receptor (beta chain) was observed in a study of blood T cell repertoires in COVID-19. Study details: COVID-19 samples, acute and convalescent, were from the United States, Italy and Spain. The cDNA or gDNA used as material had been derived from T cells, B-cell-depleted T cells, or PBMCs.

There are 16 residues in the CDR3. Germline V gives CDR1 WNHNN, CDR2 SYGVQD (reference sequence). Trimming pared 3 bases from V and 4 bases from J, leaving 16 bases between. In the authors' workflow: Amplified reference gene primers provided the basis for estimating nucleated cell counts. TCRdb's table, derived via immunoSEQ multiplex PCR, lists solely in-frame clones and lacks some. V, J and clone size were drawn from that table, and D and trimming were deduced from the DNA. The table has 85,000 to 120,000 clones, just under 85% seen once. This clonotype was sampled from a man between 35 and 55 years old with active or convalescent COVID-19. Sequenced material: peripheral blood. The J gene is TRBJ1-3, the V gene TRBV10-1; maybe TRBD1 (5 bases). CDR3 nucleotide sequence: TGCGCCAGCAGTGATTCCGGGACTCATCGGGGAAACACCATATATTTT. This gives the protein CASSDSGTHRGNTIYF.